This T cell receptor (beta chain) is drawn from a study of blood T cell repertoires in COVID-19. Study-level background: The cDNA or gDNA used as material had been derived from T cells, B-cell-depleted T cells, or PBMCs.

Losses at the gene ends were 8 bases for V and 4 bases for J; bases not matched to a gene: 3. This CDR3 region has 12 residues. Germline assignment: CDR1 SQVTM and CDR2 ANQGSEA. Per the original data handling: Reference gene primers were amplified, and this amplification served to estimate nucleated cell counts. The table came from immunoSEQ multiplex PCR; TCRdb's copy has only in-frame clones and leaves some out. V and J calls and clone size are copied from that table; D and trimming were computed from the DNA. The sample lists about 370,000 clones, roughly 86% occurring once. Patients in Seattle were enrolled during active infection, then followed longitudinally.

This clonotype was obtained from a woman aged 25 to 45 with COVID-19, enrolled during active disease. The sample taken for sequencing was peripheral blood. The chain uses TRBV29-1 and TRBJ2-1; 9 positions agree with TRBD1. The CDR3: CSLGQGYNEQFF. The CDR3 DNA sequence: TGCAGCTTGGGACAGGGATACAATGAGCAGTTCTTC.